A selection of T cell receptor beta chains follows, all from one sample in a study of blood T cell repertoires in COVID-19. Produced via immunoSEQ multiplex PCR; TCRdb's table is partial and in-frame only. The table shows 65,000 to 85,000 clones, with around nine tenths occurring only once. Sequencing was carried out using peripheral blood. The origin of the receptors is a human donor in a cohort sampled during active COVID-19. Both conserved end residues are part of each CDR3. The D gene is left open where the match is weak. Expanded clones are given a class, and other clones once, few, many or no size at all.

j_call,d_call,v_call,clone_size,cdr3_aa,cdr3_nt
TRBJ1-4,-,TRBV28,-,CASSLQGPATNEKLFF,TGTGCCAGCAGTCTACAGGGTCCTGCAACTAATGAAAAACTGTTTTTT
TRBJ2-7,TRBD1,TRBV7-2,-,CASSYVLTGGRYEQYF,TGTGCCAGCAGCTACGTACTGACAGGGGGACGCTACGAGCAGTACTTC
TRBJ2-5,TRBD2,TRBV29-1,-,CSVTSASQETQYF,TGCAGCGTGACTAGCGCCTCCCAAGAGACCCAGTACTTC
TRBJ1-4,-,TRBV28,-,CASSLPRGQDGEKLFF,TGTGCCAGCAGTTTGCCCAGGGGCCAAGATGGTGAAAAACTGTTTTTT
TRBJ1-5,-,TRBV28,-,CASSSSQGYQPQHF,TGTGCCAGCAGTTCTTCACAGGGTTATCAGCCCCAGCATTTT
TRBJ2-7,-,TRBV7-6,-,CASSRVEGNEQYF,TGTGCCAGCAGCCGAGTGGAGGGAAACGAGCAGTACTTC
TRBJ1-2,TRBD1,TRBV7-8,many,CASTVHRGRDGYTF,TGTGCCAGCACCGTGCACAGGGGACGAGATGGCTACACCTTC
TRBJ1-4,-,TRBV3-1/TRBV3-2,once,CASSQAPSGGHEKLFF,TGTGCCAGCAGCCAAGCCCCCAGCGGGGGGCATGAAAAACTGTTTTTT
TRBJ2-1,-,TRBV5-4,-,CASSLALGRDEQFF,TGTGCCAGCAGCTTGGCCTTGGGGCGCGATGAGCAGTTCTTC
TRBJ1-1,-,TRBV6-5,-,CASSSGIEAFF,TGTGCCAGCAGTTCAGGAATCGAAGCTTTCTTT
TRBJ1-2,TRBD1,TRBV2,few,CASFPWGQGAEGYTF,TGTGCCAGCTTCCCATGGGGACAGGGGGCTGAGGGCTACACCTTC